One and the same sample provided the 9 T cell receptor beta chains below, sequenced in a study of response to subunit inactivated influenza vaccine. TCRdb reprocessed the RT-PCR reads via MiXCR and lists one record per CDR3 protein. Of around 530,000 distinct CDR3 sequences listed, 12% are singletons. Sequencing was performed on PBMCs from blood, taken on the day of vaccination. The receptors were gathered from a man aged 45-65 years who received an inactivated influenza vaccine.

This clonotype turned up a few times. The gene calls are TRBV6-2 or TRBV6-3 and TRBJ2-1, with 8 bases identical to TRBD2. The CDR3 covers 15 residues. Per the germline V gene, CDR1 is MNHEY and CDR2 is SVGEGT. V was clipped by 5 bases and J by 7 bases; unmatched bases: 10. The CDR3 nucleotides are TGTGCCAGCAGTCCCGCCGGGGGGGGCTATAATGAGCAGTTCTTC. It specifies CASSPAGGGYNEQFF.

The V call is TRBV4-1, the J call TRBJ2-2; 11 bases match TRBD1. CDR3 length: 15 residues. From germline, CDR1 is MGHRA and CDR2 YSYEKL. The trim removed 4 bases at V and 7 bases at J, leaving 5 bases unmatched. CDR3 loop: CASSPRTGGIGELFF. The CDR3 DNA follows: TGCGCCAGCAGCCCTAGGACAGGGGGCATCGGGGAGCTGTTTTTT.

CDR3 sequence reads: CASSRPLGTVSYEQYF. DNA of the CDR3: TGTGCCAGCAGCCGCCCCCTCGGGACAGTCTCCTACGAGCAGTACTTC. The V gene is TRBV3-1, the J gene TRBJ2-7; 7 bases align to TRBD1. Germline assignment: CDR1 LGHDT and CDR2 YNNKEL (reference sequence). CDR3 size: 16 residues. V was clipped by 4 bases and J by 0 bases; unmatched bases: 9.

This clonotype was found a few times. The V call is TRBV24-1, the J call TRBJ2-5, with 7 positions matching TRBD1. This CDR3 contains 15 residues. The germline V gene has CDR1 KGHDR and CDR2 SFDVKD. After removal of 4 bases from V and 2 bases from J, the junction contained 6 bases not matched to a gene. CDR3 protein: CATSDPGTVQETQYF. DNA of the CDR3: TGTGCCACCAGTGACCCGGGGACAGTTCAAGAGACCCAGTACTTC.

This clonotype was counted many times. V and J are TRBV5-1 and TRBJ2-3, with 7 bases lining up with TRBD2. V was clipped by 1 base and J by 2 bases; unmatched bases: 4. Germline V gene data show CDR1 as SGHRS and CDR2 as YFSETQ. This CDR3 is 15 amino acids long. CDR3: CASSLSAGATDTQYF. The CDR3 DNA is TGCGCCAGCAGCTTGTCGGCGGGAGCCACAGATACGCAGTATTTT.

The V gene is TRBV6-1, the J gene TRBJ2-2; 8 positions agree with TRBD1. The CDR3 runs to 14 residues. The germline V gene encodes CDR1 MNHNS and CDR2 SASEGT. Trimming cost V 6 bases and J 7 bases; bases outside gene matches: 7. The CDR3: CASRRQGTIGELFF. CDR3 DNA: TGTGCCAGCAGAAGACAGGGGACCATCGGGGAGCTGTTTTTT.

The chain joins TRBV12-3 or TRBV12-4 to TRBJ2-3, with D perhaps matching TRBD2 (6 bases). Trimming removed 3 bases from V and 0 bases from J, with 10 bases in between. This CDR3 is built from 15 residues. CDR3 nucleotide sequence: TGTGCCAGCAGTTTTGGGGGGTCAAGCACAGATACGCAGTATTTT. Its translation: CASSFGGSSTDTQYF.

This clonotype was counted between two and nine times. The chain combines TRBV7-9 with TRBJ2-3; D possibly matches TRBD1 or TRBD2 (5 bases each). The germline gives CDR1 SEHNR, CDR2 FQNEAQ (reference sequence). Trimming removed 1 base from V and 2 bases from J, with 10 bases in between. The CDR3 covers 15 residues. The CDR3, as DNA: TGTGCCAGCAGCTTAGTCGAGGGGACCACAGATACGCAGTATTTT. It yields the protein CASSLVEGTTDTQYF.

The sample holds a few counts of this clonotype. This sequence joins TRBV15 and TRBJ1-5, with D tentatively TRBD1 (5 bases). The CDR3 spans 17 residues. V lost 5 bases and J lost 0, with 17 bases in between. Germline-derived CDR1 and CDR2 are LNHNV and YYDKDF (reference sequence). DNA of the CDR3: TGTGCCACCAGCTTTCATCCAGGGAGATATAGCAATCAGCCCCAGCATTTT. It specifies CATSFHPGRYSNQPQHF.